The sequence of this T cell receptor (beta chain) was determined in a study of cytomegalovirus exposure and HLA in healthy donors. General study points: Several of the most significant clusters appeared, in a later analysis, to be linked to common viral pathogens.

As for this clone: Antigen: not known.

13 Jbeta primers and 60 Vbeta primers were used for the PCR. Clones were sequenced by immunoSEQ multiplex PCR, and TCRdb holds only the in-frame ones, with some missing. This sample yields 150,000 to 200,000 clones, of which approximately 86% are seen a single time; under 2.5% belongs to the top ten. The CDR3 runs to 19 residues. J was trimmed by 3 bases and V by 8 bases; bases with no gene match: 17. Germline assignment: CDR1 KGHSH and CDR2 LQKENI. The source of this sequence is a woman between 18 and 29 years old in good health and CMV-seronegative. Sequences were obtained from PBMCs. This rearrangement joins TRBV18 to TRBJ1-4, with 11 bases identical to TRBD1. CDR3 protein: CASTRMDRGLGSANEKLFF. The CDR3 nucleotides are TGTGCCAGCACACGCATGGACAGGGGGCTCGGGTCGGCTAATGAAAAACTGTTTTTT.